This T cell receptor (beta chain) was found in a study of CD8 T cells in ankylosing spondylitis. Making the TCR beta libraries involved quantitative 5'-RACE with molecular barcodes. TCRdb re-called the 5' RACE reads with MiXCR, one entry per CDR3 protein. The table lists approximately 440,000 distinct CDR3 sequences, roughly a sixth of them singletons. Worth noting for this clonotype: Its specificity is not known.

Study-level findings and limits: Relatively rare in peripheral blood, disease-linked clones were also CD8+. Several highly homologous variants formed a TCR beta motif that appeared characteristic of ankylosing spondylitis blood. Reactive arthritis synovial fluid and blood were previously reported to contain some motif variants. It was reported that disease-linked clones were significantly enriched in matched ankylosing spondylitis synovial fluid.

The CDR3 contains 15 residues. V shed 2 bases and J shed 5 bases, with 13 bases lying between them. CDR1 and CDR2 from the germline V gene are LNHDA and SQIVND (reference sequence). The receptor was isolated from a male donor with ankylosing spondylitis. The chain joins TRBV19 to TRBJ1-5, with D perhaps matching TRBD1 (5 bases). The sequenced sample consisted of blood, either unsorted or a sorted T cell fraction (not recorded which). Written as DNA, the CDR3 is TGTGCCAGTAGTATAAAGGCTGGGGACTATCAGCCCCAGCATTTT. Amino acid sequence: CASSIKAGDYQPQHF.